This T cell receptor beta chain stems from a study of siplizumab effects on memory and regulatory T cells (dated by TCRdb to the late 2010s). For the study in its entirety: Across about 8 responder-stimulator pairs, paired mixed lymphocyte reactions were conducted with siplizumab at around 0.95 ug/mL and without drug. The study looked at the effect of siplizumab, an anti-CD2 antibody, on alloreactive T-cell subsets in allogeneic mixed lymphocyte reactions made from human PBMCs. Findings and caveats that apply to the study as a whole: Of the alloreactive CD4+ clones that could be mapped, the Treg-derived share averaged around 64% with siplizumab compared with around 27% in control reactions. The suppressive function of proliferating Tregs from siplizumab cultures was not functionally confirmed. For roughly 75-96% of proliferating CD4+ or CD8+ clones, no naive or memory phenotype could be assigned. Siplizumab significantly reduced the cumulative frequency of alloreactive sequences traceable to unstimulated CD4+ memory T cells. Greater diversity appeared to be present in unstimulated naive T cells than in memory T cells, and a substantial contribution to the alloresponse seemed to be made by naive cells. Because sequences at frequencies below about 10^-5 were poorly captured, only a minor fraction of alloreactive clones could be mapped back to unstimulated subsets.

As concerns this clone: Its antigen has not been determined. No base quality values were provided; no much bigger clone lies one nucleotide off.

The trim is 4 bases for V and 0 bases for J, with a gap of 10 bases between the germline ends. Taken from cysteine to phenylalanine, the CDR3 has 15 residues. The retained sequence is limited to the CDR3, 45 bases, with the frame set at the first base. CDR1 is given as SGHTS and CDR2 as YDEGEE, both from the germline V gene. For about 6 days, cells in the mixed lymphocyte reaction were kept in coculture at 37 degrees C. After responder PBMCs were labelled with CFSE and stimulator PBMCs with Violet Dye, the two populations were combined at a 1:1 ratio. Sorted unstimulated T cells and proliferating T cells recovered from mixed lymphocyte reactions underwent TCRbeta CDR3 sequencing. Fresh whole blood from nine to eleven HLA-typed healthy donors served as the source for isolating PBMCs. After the mixed lymphocyte reaction, proliferating CFSE-low responder T cells were FACS-sorted for TCR sequencing. The library was generated by the immunoSEQ multiplex PCR assay. Each sample had roughly 90,000 TCR templates assayed by the deep sequencing platform. Genomic DNA extracted from sorted T cells was used for TCRbeta CDR3 sequencing. As for the original processing: The R programming language was used for clonal analysis of TCRbeta CDR3 data. Unstimulated samples were compared with post-reaction CFSE-low samples to define alloreactive CD4+ and CD8+ clones. By matching sequences to the repertoires of sorted unstimulated Treg and non-Treg cells, each alloreactive CD4+ clone was assigned a regulatory or non-regulatory origin. Drawn from immuneACCESS, this table holds only the in-frame rearrangements with V and J called that TCRdb kept. Clones are partly lost; checked studies trace under half to an unresolved V gene and leave the rest unexplained. V, J and clone size are those of that table, while D and trimming were read from the DNA. A total of roughly 9,200 clones appear in this sample, approximately 42% of them only once. Together, the top ten hold around 8.6% of the sample.

This TCR derives from a human donor in good health; the cells came from an allogeneic mixed lymphocyte reaction. The V and J segments used are TRBV5-8 and TRBJ1-4; possibly the D gene is TRBD1, per 5 matching bases. Sequenced material: CFSE-low (dividing) CD4+ T cells sorted from an allogeneic mixed lymphocyte reaction. The DNA sequence is TGTGCCAGCAGCCTGGGACCTTCAACTAATGAAAAACTGTTTTTT. This translates into CASSLGPSTNEKLFF.